What follows are 8 T cell receptor beta chains derived from one specimen sequenced in a study of T cells in Graves' hyperthyroidism and ophthalmopathy. Amplification of TCR beta CDR3 regions used RNA as the template. TCR CDR3 regions were first amplified by RT-PCR with HTBI primers. TCRdb analysed the multiplex PCR reads with MiXCR anew, one entry per CDR3 protein. This sample has about 280,000 distinct CDR3 sequences; 25% to 30% occur once, and the top ten carry around 28%. The sequenced material came from blood. The receptor source for this set is a man in his forties or fifties with Graves' hyperthyroidism that later progressed to Graves' ophthalmopathy.

This clonotype was found many times. The chain links TRBV20-1 to TRBJ1-5, with 7 bases that match TRBD1. CDR1 DFQATT and CDR2 SNEGSKA come from the germline V gene (reference sequence). This CDR3 has 15 amino acids. J gave up 0 bases and V 2 bases, and 4 bases lay outside the gene matches. DNA for the CDR3: TGCAGTGCTAGACCGGACAGGTATAGCAATCAGCCCCAGCATTTT. It is translated as CSARPDRYSNQPQHF.

At least ten counts were recorded for this clonotype. The chain is built from TRBV11-2 and TRBJ1-1; D remains ambiguous. The CDR3 runs to 11 residues. The germline V and J ends were trimmed by 3 bases and 11 bases, with 10 bases remaining between them. Germline CDR1 and CDR2: SGHAT and FQNNGV. The CDR3 coding sequence is TGTGCCAGCAGCTTGGACGTTAGGGCTTTCTTT. It yields the protein CASSLDVRAFF.

This clonotype was seen at least ten times. The rearrangement joins TRBV20-1 to TRBJ1-2; possible D gene TRBD1, 6 bases. The CDR3 totals 12 residues. V lost 4 bases, J lost 4 bases, and 10 bases lay in between. CDR1 and CDR2 (germline): DFQATT, SNEGSKA (reference sequence). CDR3 amino acids: CSAIQGPYGYTF. CDR3 DNA sequence: TGCAGTGCTATACAGGGACCCTATGGCTACACCTTC.

This chain links TRBV24-1 with TRBJ2-2; D is ambiguous. V gave up 10 bases and J gave up 3 bases, with 8 bases separating them. The CDR3 is made up of 12 amino acids. Germline values: CDR1 KGHDR, CDR2 SFDVKD. CDR3 in amino acids: CATIGHTGELFF. CDR3 nucleotide sequence: TGTGCCACGATCGGTCACACCGGGGAGCTGTTTTTT.

The chain links TRBV30 to TRBJ2-7, with 8 bases lining up with TRBD1. With 4 bases clipped from V and 6 bases from J, the junction kept 11 bases outside the gene matches. The CDR3 runs to 14 residues. CDR1 and CDR2 from the germline V gene are GTSNPN and SVGIG (reference sequence). CDR3 residues: CAWISQQGDSEQYF. The CDR3 coding sequence is TGTGCCTGGATTTCTCAACAGGGGGATAGCGAGCAGTACTTC.

This clonotype was detected ten times or more. The rearrangement uses TRBV20-1 and TRBJ1-5; 7 positions match TRBD1. The CDR3 totals 13 residues. From germline, CDR1 is DFQATT and CDR2 SNEGSKA (reference sequence). V was pared by 4 bases and J by 4 bases, with 4 bases of the junction left unmatched. The chain's CDR3 is CSAIGQVNQPQHF. The CDR3 bases are TGCAGTGCTATCGGACAGGTGAATCAGCCCCAGCATTTT.

This clonotype was found many times. This chain links TRBV6-1 with TRBJ2-7; D is undetermined. Germline loops: CDR1 MNHNS, CDR2 SASEGT. Trimming removed 1 base from V and 3 bases from J, with 7 bases in between. The CDR3 length is 13 residues. CDR3: CASSEGNYYEQYF. The CDR3 DNA sequence: TGTGCCAGCAGTGAAGGAAACTACTACGAGCAGTACTTC.

This clonotype was picked up many times. The rearrangement uses TRBV28 and TRBJ2-7; tentative D call: TRBD1 (6 bases). The CDR3 spans 15 residues. Germline CDR1 MDHEN, CDR2 SYDVKM. The germline V and J ends were trimmed by 6 bases and 2 bases, with 17 bases remaining between them. This chain's CDR3 is CASRKKQGVPYEQYF. The CDR3 DNA sequence: TGTGCCAGCAGGAAAAAACAGGGAGTTCCCTACGAGCAGTACTTC.